This entry describes one TCR beta chain. Its antigen is unidentified. These data are taken from a study of cytomegalovirus exposure and HLA in healthy donors. The V gene's germline CDR1 is SGHRS and CDR2 YFSETQ. The CDR3 extends over 15 amino acids. V was pared by 4 bases and J by 4 bases, with 17 bases between. Use of 60 Vbeta and 13 Jbeta primers characterized the PCR. Libraries were prepared by immunoSEQ multiplex PCR; TCRdb keeps only in-frame clonotypes and omits some of them. The profile covers fewer than 200,000 clones, with roughly 87% appearing a single time and less than 1.6% taken by the ten largest. Study-wide results and caveats: Some TCR beta chains (more than 150 of them) were listed as cytomegalovirus-associated. Some V segments could not be told apart, so they were left out, TRBV6-2 and TRBV6-3 among them.

Specimen: PBMCs. The source is a girl aged 10-17 years in good health and CMV-seropositive. V gene TRBV5-1 combines with J gene TRBJ1-1; D is perhaps TRBD1 (5 bases). CDR3 in DNA: TGCGCCAGCAGCAACCGACCGGGGGAGCCCACTGAAGCTTTCTTT. Its protein is CASSNRPGEPTEAFF. The full variable domain, rest sourced from reference TRBV5-1 and TRBJ1-1, is KAGVTQTPRYLIKTRGQQVTLSCSPISGHRSVSWYQQTPGQGLQFLFEYFSETQRNKGNFPGRFSGRQFSNSRSEMNVSTLELGDSALYLCASSNRPGEPTEAFFGQGTRLTVV.